The rows below give T cell receptor beta chains drawn from one sample of a study of CD8 T cells in ankylosing spondylitis. TCRdb reprocessed the 5' RACE reads via MiXCR and lists one record per CDR3 protein. In the table there are 250,000 to 300,000 distinct CDR3 sequences, under 20% of which are singletons. Material: blood, either unsorted or a sorted T cell fraction (not recorded which). The receptor source for this set is a male donor with ankylosing spondylitis or in good health (not recorded which). The CDR3 runs from the conserved cysteine through the conserved F or W.

CDR3aa,v_gene,j_gene
CASSLVPGADEQYF,TRBV11-2,TRBJ2-7
CATSSLVGGAKNIQYF,TRBV15,TRBJ2-4
CSVSRGSNTEAFF,TRBV29-1,TRBJ1-1
CASSLVQGSLRVLGNNEQFF,TRBV5-1,TRBJ2-1
CASSQVRLAVYNEQFF,TRBV4-1,TRBJ2-1
CASAYAGARGLYEQYF,TRBV6-5,TRBJ2-7
CASNGGGTNEKLFF,TRBV9,TRBJ1-4
CSASVGYEQYF,TRBV20-1,TRBJ2-7
CASSLRGPGRAVSNQPQHF,TRBV5-1,TRBJ1-5
CSVDGGPTYEQYF,TRBV29-1,TRBJ2-7
CASSLNAVSTDTQYF,TRBV7-7,TRBJ2-3
CASSQERRGPYEQYF,TRBV4-1,TRBJ2-7
CSVEAGTGIYNEQFF,TRBV29-1,TRBJ2-1
CASGSIAEGVTYNEQFF,TRBV12-5,TRBJ2-1
CSAGARERGGDEQFF,TRBV20-1,TRBJ2-1
CASSHGGGPGNTIYF,TRBV7-2,TRBJ1-3
CASSVGTGQETQYF,TRBV9,TRBJ2-5
CATHLAHAYNEQFF,TRBV12-3/TRBV12-4,TRBJ2-1
CSGQSDRSYEQYF,TRBV29-1,TRBJ2-7
CATSIPGAGALDEQYF,TRBV15,TRBJ2-7
CSVEVEGPSHGYTF,TRBV29-1,TRBJ1-2
CASGDRGGDEQYF,TRBV6-1,TRBJ2-7
CASSLEDRETQYF,TRBV11-3,TRBJ2-5
CASSLGLGGLAVYNEQFF,TRBV5-1,TRBJ2-1
CASSYRGSHTEAFF,TRBV6-5,TRBJ1-1
CASSVAPAGVLYNEQFF,TRBV9,TRBJ2-1
CASSKLYVRGQGYEQYF,TRBV21-1,TRBJ2-7
CASSLSGGDEQYF,TRBV4-1,TRBJ2-7
CASSQAPADRGYEQYF,TRBV4-3,TRBJ2-7
CASSQETGGTYEQYF,TRBV4-3,TRBJ2-7
CSVEGGDVNTEAFF,TRBV29-1,TRBJ1-1
CASSQENLAPYEQYF,TRBV7-9,TRBJ2-7
CASSEVGTNTEAFF,TRBV6-1,TRBJ1-1
CASSFEGYEQYF,TRBV5-1,TRBJ2-7
CSAFTGNTEAFF,TRBV20-1,TRBJ1-1
CAISVGTDTYNEQFF,TRBV10-3,TRBJ2-1
CASSVGTSYNEQFF,TRBV9,TRBJ2-1
CASGKGDEQFF,TRBV2,TRBJ2-1
CASMGSKLNVADTQYF,TRBV6-1,TRBJ2-3
CASSSDPVRLAEKLFF,TRBV7-9,TRBJ1-4
CASSLQGVGRELNTEAFF,TRBV4-3,TRBJ1-1
CASTGAVEDTQYF,TRBV2,TRBJ2-3
CAISGRASGDEQFF,TRBV10-3,TRBJ2-1
CASSQGLAGDGDEQFF,TRBV4-2,TRBJ2-1
CASSLADFYNEQFF,TRBV5-6,TRBJ2-1
CSAREVLVAGGRINEQFF,TRBV20-1,TRBJ2-1
CASSLKGGSYNEQFF,TRBV3-1,TRBJ2-1
CASAVMGLVIGSFYEQYF,TRBV12-5,TRBJ2-7
CSARPDSGVYVREQYF,TRBV20-1,TRBJ2-7
CASSLAAGTGLGDIQYF,TRBV5-1,TRBJ2-4
CASSSPVSGANVLTF,TRBV5-1,TRBJ2-6
CASSQEDRAGTEAFF,TRBV4-1,TRBJ1-1
CASSSPGGNTDTQYF,TRBV4-3,TRBJ2-3
CASSLRTGQRQPQHF,TRBV12-3/TRBV12-4,TRBJ1-5
CASSSRDWDDNSPLHF,TRBV5-1,TRBJ1-6